This TCR beta chain was documented in a study of cytomegalovirus exposure and HLA in healthy donors. Study-level findings and limits: As was reported, the HLA-A and HLA-B alleles of most subjects were accurately predicted from TCR beta sequences.

The germline V gene encodes CDR1 MGHRA and CDR2 YSYEKL. CDR3 length: 15 residues. Trimming pared 4 bases from V and 5 bases from J, leaving 18 bases between. To note about this clone: What it binds is not known.

PCR was performed using 60 Vbeta and 13 Jbeta primers. Using immunoSEQ multiplex PCR, the repertoire was profiled, and TCRdb retains in-frame clones only, with some absent. The data hold some 120,000 clones, with about three quarters observed a single time. This sequence joins TRBV4-1 and TRBJ2-7; a weak D match, TRBD2 (6 bases). Sequencing input: PBMCs. The TCR was taken from a human donor in good health. The CDR3 spells CASSLGSGPGDEQYF. The CDR3 DNA sequence: TGCGCCAGCAGCCTCGGAAGCGGGCCGGGGGACGAGCAGTACTTC.